This T cell receptor beta chain was captured by sequencing in a study of blood T cell repertoires in COVID-19. Whole-study context: Acute-phase and convalescent COVID-19 samples originated in the United States, Italy and Spain. T cells, B-cell-depleted T cells, or PBMCs provided the cDNA or gDNA that served as material.

Germline values: CDR1 DFQATT, CDR2 SNEGSKA (reference sequence). V lost 4 bases and J lost 6, with 8 bases in between. This CDR3 spans 11 amino acids. Original processing notes: How many nucleated cells were present was estimated from reference gene primer amplification. Method: immunoSEQ multiplex PCR; TCRdb's copy keeps in-frame clones and lacks some. D and trimming come from the DNA, and the V and J calls and clone size come from that table. The data hold about 260,000 clones, with approximately 82% observed a single time. The TCR comes from a woman older than 75 with acute or convalescent COVID-19. The sequenced material came from peripheral blood. J is TRBJ2-3 and V is TRBV20-1; D not certain. As DNA, the CDR3 is TGCAGTGCTACTAGGTCCGATACGCAGTATTTT. Protein sequence: CSATRSDTQYF.